Each of the 14 T cell receptor beta chains below was sequenced from the same sample in a study of blood T cell repertoires in COVID-19. Assay: immunoSEQ multiplex PCR; the TCRdb copy retains only in-frame clones and omits some. The table has 65,000 to 85,000 clones, over 75% seen once. Sequenced sample: peripheral blood. Receptor source: a human donor in a cohort sampled during active COVID-19.

The chain recombines TRBV25-1 with TRBJ2-3, with 9 nucleotides matching TRBD1. The length of the CDR3 is 16 residues. In germline, CDR1 is MGHDK, CDR2 SYGVNS. Unmatched junction bases numbered 10, after V lost 5 bases and J lost 4 bases. The CDR3 bases are TGTGCCAGCAGTATCCCCTTGGGACAGGGCCCAGATACGCAGTATTTT. Its translation is CASSIPLGQGPDTQYF. The complete variable domain, with remaining parts taken from reference TRBV25-1 and TRBJ2-3, reads EADIYQTPRYLVIGTGKKITLECSQTMGHDKMYWYQQDPGMELHLIHYSYGVNSTEKGDLSSESTVSRIRTEHFPLTLESARPSHTSQYLCASSIPLGQGPDTQYFGPGTRLTVL.

V is TRBV2 and J is TRBJ1-6, with a possible D match to TRBD1 (6 bases). CDR3 length equals 15 residues. Germline V CDR1 and CDR2: SNHLY, FYNNEI. The ends were cut back, 7 bases at V and 6 bases at J, with 16 bases in the middle. The CDR3 here is CASMVQGSRNSPLHF. CDR3 nucleotides: TGTGCCAGCATGGTACAGGGATCTCGTAATTCACCCCTCCACTTT.

V and J are TRBV7-2 and TRBJ2-1, with D possibly being TRBD2 (7 bases). Trimming cost V 2 bases and J 1 base, with 12 bases left between them. The CDR3 runs to 16 residues. Looked up from germline, CDR1 is SGHTA and CDR2 is FQGNSA. Here the CDR3 DNA reads TGTGCCAGCAGCTTATGGCGGGGGCGTTCCTACAATGAGCAGTTCTTC. Protein: CASSLWRGRSYNEQFF.

The chain is built from TRBV14 and TRBJ2-7, with D possibly being TRBD2 (5 bases). CDR1 and CDR2 (germline): SGHDN, FVKESK. There are 14 residues in the CDR3. V gave up 0 bases and J gave up 1 base, with 7 bases separating them. CDR3 coding DNA: TGTGCCAGCAGCCAAGATCGGGATTCCTACGAGCAGTACTTC. Translated, it gives CASSQDRDSYEQYF.

A single count supports this clone. V and J are TRBV10-2 and TRBJ2-1; 7 bases are a match to TRBD1. Losses at the gene ends were 5 bases for V and 10 bases for J; bases not matched to a gene: 14. This CDR3 contains 15 residues. Germline V lookup: CDR1 WSHSY, CDR2 SAAADI. In DNA, the CDR3 is TGCGCCAGCAGTTTCGCCGGGACAGTGGAAGGGGAGCAGTTCTTC. Translated: CASSFAGTVEGEQFF.

The V call is TRBV30, the J call TRBJ1-2; D gene ambiguous. Trimming pared 2 bases from V and 9 bases from J, leaving 19 bases between. Germline V lookup: CDR1 GTSNPN, CDR2 SVGIG (reference sequence). The CDR3 length is 14 residues. The CDR3 protein is CAWSLSGFSISYTF. CDR3 sequence (DNA): TGTGCCTGGAGTCTATCAGGTTTCTCTATAAGCTACACCTTC.

The chain combines TRBV7-2 with TRBJ2-7; TRBD1 matches at 9 bases. Germline V gives CDR1 SGHTA, CDR2 FQGNSA. Trimming at V came to 5 bases and at J to 4 bases, leaving 6 bases not matched to a gene. This CDR3 comprises 14 residues. The CDR3 DNA sequence: TGTGCCAGCAGCGTGGGACAGGGAGGGTACGAGCAGTACTTC. As protein: CASSVGQGGYEQYF.

Only a few counts were recorded for this clone. The chain is built from TRBV27 and TRBJ2-2; TRBD2 matches at 12 bases. The germline V gene has CDR1 MNHEY and CDR2 SMNVEV (reference sequence). The CDR3 spans 16 residues. The V and J ends lost 3 bases and 5 bases, in that order; junction bases with no gene match: 4. The CDR3 region is CASSFTSGRYTGELFF. The CDR3 nucleotides are TGTGCCAGCAGTTTTACTAGCGGGAGGTATACCGGGGAGCTGTTTTTT.

J is TRBJ1-2 and V is TRBV5-1, with TRBD1 as a possible D gene (5 bases). The V end was cut by 0 bases, the J end by 3 bases, with 6 bases between. Germline V lookup: CDR1 SGHRS, CDR2 YFSETQ. This CDR3 comprises 13 residues. CDR3 amino acids: CASSLAGDYGYTF. CDR3 coding DNA: TGCGCCAGCAGCTTGGCGGGGGACTATGGCTACACCTTC.

This sequence joins TRBV14 and TRBJ1-2; TRBD1 aligns across 7 bases. V was pared by 6 bases and J by 2 bases, with 12 bases of the junction left unmatched. The CDR3 contains 16 residues. From germline, CDR1 is SGHDN and CDR2 FVKESK. Here the CDR3 DNA reads TGTGCCAGCAGTCTATCCGGGACAGCTTCCAACTATGGCTACACCTTC. Its protein is CASSLSGTASNYGYTF.

The CDR3 sequence: CSASSRGQNNSPLHF. Written as DNA, the CDR3 is TGCAGTGCTAGTTCCAGGGGGCAAAATAATTCACCCCTCCACTTT. The V call is TRBV20-1, the J call TRBJ1-6; 8 nucleotides agree with TRBD1. Germline CDR1 reads DFQATT; CDR2 reads SNEGSKA (reference sequence). With V trimmed by 3 bases and J by 5 bases, 6 bases remained unmatched. The CDR3 spans 15 residues.

This clone was found once. The chain uses TRBV19 and TRBJ1-6, with TRBD1 matching over 9 bases. The CDR3 is 16 residues long. The V and J ends lost 5 bases and 2 bases, in that order; junction bases with no gene match: 4. Germline V gene lookup returns CDR1 LNHDA and CDR2 SQIVND (reference sequence). In DNA, the CDR3 is TGTGCCAGTAGTCTACAGGGGGCGGCCTATAATTCACCCCTCCACTTT. It is translated as CASSLQGAAYNSPLHF.

The rearrangement uses TRBV5-8 and TRBJ2-7; D ambiguous. Germline CDR1 reads SGHTS; CDR2 reads YDEGEE. The CDR3 is 10 residues long. Trimming shortened V by 2 bases and J by 6 bases, and 3 bases separated the two germline ends. DNA of the CDR3: TGTGCCAGCAGCTTCTCCGAGCAGTACTTC. Its protein is CASSFSEQYF.

This clone showed up many times. The rearrangement joins TRBV4-1 to TRBJ2-3, with TRBD2 matching 14 bases. The CDR3 loop spans 16 amino acids. Trimming removed 3 bases from V and 5 bases from J; junction bases left unmatched: 4. The germline V gene has CDR1 MGHRA and CDR2 YSYEKL. This chain's CDR3 is CASSHKTSGRGDTQYF. In nucleotides, the CDR3 is TGCGCCAGCAGCCATAAGACTAGCGGGAGGGGAGATACGCAGTATTTT.